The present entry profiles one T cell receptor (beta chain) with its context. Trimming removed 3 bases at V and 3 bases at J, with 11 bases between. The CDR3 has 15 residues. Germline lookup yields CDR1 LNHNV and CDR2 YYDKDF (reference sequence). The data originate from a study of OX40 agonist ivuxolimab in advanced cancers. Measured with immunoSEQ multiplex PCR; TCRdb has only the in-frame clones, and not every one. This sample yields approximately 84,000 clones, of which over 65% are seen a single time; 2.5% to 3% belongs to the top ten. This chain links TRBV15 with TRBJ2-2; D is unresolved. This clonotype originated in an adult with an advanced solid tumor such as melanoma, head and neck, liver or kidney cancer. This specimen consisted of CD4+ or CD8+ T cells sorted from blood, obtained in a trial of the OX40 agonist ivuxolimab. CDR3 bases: TGTGCCACCAGCAGGGCCGGCACCTACACCGGGGAGCTGTTTTTT. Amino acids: CATSRAGTYTGELFF.